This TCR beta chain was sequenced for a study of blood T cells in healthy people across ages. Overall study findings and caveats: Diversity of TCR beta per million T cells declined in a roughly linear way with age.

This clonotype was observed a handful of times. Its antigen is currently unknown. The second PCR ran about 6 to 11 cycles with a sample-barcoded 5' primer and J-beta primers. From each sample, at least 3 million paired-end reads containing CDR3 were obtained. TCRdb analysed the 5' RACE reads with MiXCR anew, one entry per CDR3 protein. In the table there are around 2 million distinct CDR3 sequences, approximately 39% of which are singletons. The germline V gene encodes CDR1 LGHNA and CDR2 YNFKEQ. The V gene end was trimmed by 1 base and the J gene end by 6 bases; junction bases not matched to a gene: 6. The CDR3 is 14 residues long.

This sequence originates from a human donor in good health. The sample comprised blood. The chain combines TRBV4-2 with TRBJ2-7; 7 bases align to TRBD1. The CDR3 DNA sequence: TGTGCCAGCAGCCAAGTGAACAGGGGTGGCGAGCAGTACTTC. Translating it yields CASSQVNRGGEQYF.